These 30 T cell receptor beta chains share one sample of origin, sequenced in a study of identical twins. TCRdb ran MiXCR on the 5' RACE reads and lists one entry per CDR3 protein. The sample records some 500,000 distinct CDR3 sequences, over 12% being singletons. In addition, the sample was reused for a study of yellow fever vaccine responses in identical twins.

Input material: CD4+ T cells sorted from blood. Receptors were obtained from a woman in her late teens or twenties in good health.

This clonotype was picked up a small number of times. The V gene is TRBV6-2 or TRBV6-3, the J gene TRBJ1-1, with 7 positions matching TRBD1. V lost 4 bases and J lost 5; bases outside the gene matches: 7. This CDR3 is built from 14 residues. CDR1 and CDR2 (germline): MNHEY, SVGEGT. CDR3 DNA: TGTGCCAGCAGTTCGACCGGGACAGCTACTGAAGCTTTCTTT. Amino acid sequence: CASSSTGTATEAFF.

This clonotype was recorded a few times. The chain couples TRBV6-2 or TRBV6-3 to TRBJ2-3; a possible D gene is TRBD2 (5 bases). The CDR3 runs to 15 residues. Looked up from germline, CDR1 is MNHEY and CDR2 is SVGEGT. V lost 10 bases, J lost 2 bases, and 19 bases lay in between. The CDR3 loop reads CAKPIGEGDTDTQYF. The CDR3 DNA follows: TGTGCCAAACCAATCGGGGAAGGAGACACAGATACGCAGTATTTT.

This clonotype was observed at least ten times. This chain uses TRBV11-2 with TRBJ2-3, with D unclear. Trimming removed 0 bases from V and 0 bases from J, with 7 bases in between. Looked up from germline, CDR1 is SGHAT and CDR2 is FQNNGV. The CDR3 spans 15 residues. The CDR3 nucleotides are TGTGCCAGCAGCTTAGATGGCCTTAGCACAGATACGCAGTATTTT. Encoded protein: CASSLDGLSTDTQYF.

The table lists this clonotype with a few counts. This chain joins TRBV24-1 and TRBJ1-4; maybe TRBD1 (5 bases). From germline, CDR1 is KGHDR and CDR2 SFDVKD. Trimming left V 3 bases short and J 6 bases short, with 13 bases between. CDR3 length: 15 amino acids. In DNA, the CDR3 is TGTGCCACCAGTGATGGGGGAGGCGCGGATGAAAAACTGTTTTTT. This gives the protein CATSDGGGADEKLFF.

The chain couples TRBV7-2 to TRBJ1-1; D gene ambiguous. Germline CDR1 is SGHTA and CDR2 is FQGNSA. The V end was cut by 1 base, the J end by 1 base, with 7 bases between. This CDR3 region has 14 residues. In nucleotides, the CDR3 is TGTGCCAGCAGCTTAGAATACGCGAACACTGAAGCTTTCTTT. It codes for CASSLEYANTEAFF.

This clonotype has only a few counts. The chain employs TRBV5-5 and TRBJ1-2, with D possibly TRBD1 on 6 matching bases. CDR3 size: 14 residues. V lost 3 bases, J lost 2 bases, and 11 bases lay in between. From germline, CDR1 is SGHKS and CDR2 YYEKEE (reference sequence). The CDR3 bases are TGTGCCAGCAGCTCTGGAGGGGGGAACTATGGCTACACCTTC. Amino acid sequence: CASSSGGGNYGYTF.

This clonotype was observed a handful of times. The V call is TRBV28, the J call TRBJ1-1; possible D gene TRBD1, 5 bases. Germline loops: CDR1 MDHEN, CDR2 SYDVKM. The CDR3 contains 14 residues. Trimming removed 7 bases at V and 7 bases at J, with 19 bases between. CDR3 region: CASTMGRGNGEAFF. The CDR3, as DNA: TGTGCCAGCACCATGGGACGGGGGAACGGTGAAGCTTTCTTT.

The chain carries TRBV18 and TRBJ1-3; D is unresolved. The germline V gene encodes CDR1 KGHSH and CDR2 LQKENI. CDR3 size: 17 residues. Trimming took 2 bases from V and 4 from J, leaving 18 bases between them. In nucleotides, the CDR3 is TGTGCCAGCTCACCAACCACCACGGTGTTCTCCGGAAACACCATATATTTT. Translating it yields CASSPTTTVFSGNTIYF. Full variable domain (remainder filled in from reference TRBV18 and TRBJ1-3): NAGVMQNPRHLVRRRGQEARLRCSPMKGHSHVYWYRQLPEEGLKFMVYLQKENIIDESGMPKERFSAEFPKEGPSILRIQQVVRGDSAAYFCASSPTTTVFSGNTIYFGEGSWLTVV.

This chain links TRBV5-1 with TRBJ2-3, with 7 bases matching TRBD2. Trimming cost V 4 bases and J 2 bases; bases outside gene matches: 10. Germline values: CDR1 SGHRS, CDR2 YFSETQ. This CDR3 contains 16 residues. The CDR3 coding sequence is TGCGCCAGCAGCCCTGGGCCTAGCGGACACACAGATACGCAGTATTTT. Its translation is CASSPGPSGHTDTQYF.

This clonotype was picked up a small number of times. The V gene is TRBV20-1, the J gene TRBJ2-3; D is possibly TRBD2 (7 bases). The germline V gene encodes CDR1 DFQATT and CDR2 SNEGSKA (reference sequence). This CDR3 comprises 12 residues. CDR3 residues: CSPGGSADTQYF. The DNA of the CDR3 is TGCAGCCCGGGGGGCAGCGCAGATACGCAGTATTTT.

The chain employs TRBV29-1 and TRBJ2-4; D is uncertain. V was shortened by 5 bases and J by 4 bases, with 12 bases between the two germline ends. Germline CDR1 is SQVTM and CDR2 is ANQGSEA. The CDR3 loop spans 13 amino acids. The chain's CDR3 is CSVRVPQKNIQYF. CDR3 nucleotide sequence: TGCAGCGTTCGCGTACCCCAAAAAAACATTCAGTACTTC.

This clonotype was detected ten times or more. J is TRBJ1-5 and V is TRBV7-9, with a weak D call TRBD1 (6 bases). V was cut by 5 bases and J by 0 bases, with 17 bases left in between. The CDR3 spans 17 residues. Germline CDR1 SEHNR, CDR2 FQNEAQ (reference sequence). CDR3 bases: TGTGCCAGCAGCCGTGGGGGAGGGGGGGATAGCAATCAGCCCCAGCATTTT. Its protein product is CASSRGGGGDSNQPQHF.

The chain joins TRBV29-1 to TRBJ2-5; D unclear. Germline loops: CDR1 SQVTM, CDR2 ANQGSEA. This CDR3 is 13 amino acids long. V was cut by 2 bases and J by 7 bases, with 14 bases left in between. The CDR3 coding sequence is TGCAGCGTTGAATTCCGAACGGAAGGGACCCAGTACTTC. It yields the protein CSVEFRTEGTQYF.

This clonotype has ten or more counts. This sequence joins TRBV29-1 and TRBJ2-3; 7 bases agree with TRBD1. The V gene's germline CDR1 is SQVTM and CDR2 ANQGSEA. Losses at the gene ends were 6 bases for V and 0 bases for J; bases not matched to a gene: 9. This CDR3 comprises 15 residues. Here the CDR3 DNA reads TGCAGCGTGCCGGACAGGATAACTAGCACAGATACGCAGTATTTT. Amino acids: CSVPDRITSTDTQYF.

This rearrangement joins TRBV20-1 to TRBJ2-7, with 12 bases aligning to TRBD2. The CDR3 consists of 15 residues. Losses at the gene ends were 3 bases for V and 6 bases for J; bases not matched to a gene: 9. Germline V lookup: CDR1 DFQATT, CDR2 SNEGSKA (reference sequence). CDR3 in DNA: TGCAGTGCTAGCGGACTAGCGGGACGAGGGGGCGAGCAGTACTTC. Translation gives CSASGLAGRGGEQYF.

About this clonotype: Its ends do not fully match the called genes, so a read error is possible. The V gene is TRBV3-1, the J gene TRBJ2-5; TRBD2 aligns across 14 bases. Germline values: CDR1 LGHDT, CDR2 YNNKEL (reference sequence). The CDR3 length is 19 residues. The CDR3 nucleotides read TGTGCCTGCAGCCGCCCACTATTCCGGACTAGCGGGGGGCCAGAGACCCAGTACTTC. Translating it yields CACSRPLFRTSGGPETQYF.

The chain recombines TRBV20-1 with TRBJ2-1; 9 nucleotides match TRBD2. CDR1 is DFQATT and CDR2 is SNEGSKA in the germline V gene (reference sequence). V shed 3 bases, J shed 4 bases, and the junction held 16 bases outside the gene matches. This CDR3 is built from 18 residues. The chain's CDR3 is CSASPAPPLAGRYNEQFF. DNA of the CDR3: TGCAGTGCTAGCCCCGCACCACCTCTAGCGGGGAGATACAATGAGCAGTTCTTC.

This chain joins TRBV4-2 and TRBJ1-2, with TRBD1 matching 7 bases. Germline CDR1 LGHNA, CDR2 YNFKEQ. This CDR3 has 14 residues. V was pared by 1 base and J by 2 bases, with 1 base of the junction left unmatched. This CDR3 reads CASSQAGQNYGYTF. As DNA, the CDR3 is TGTGCCAGCAGCCAAGCGGGACAGAACTATGGCTACACCTTC.

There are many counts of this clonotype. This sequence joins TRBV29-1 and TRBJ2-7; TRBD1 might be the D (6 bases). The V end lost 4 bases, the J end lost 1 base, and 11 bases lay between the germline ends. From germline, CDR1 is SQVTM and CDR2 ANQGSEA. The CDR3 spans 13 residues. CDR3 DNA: TGCAGCGTTGTAGGACAGCAGTCCTACGAGCAGTACTTC. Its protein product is CSVVGQQSYEQYF.

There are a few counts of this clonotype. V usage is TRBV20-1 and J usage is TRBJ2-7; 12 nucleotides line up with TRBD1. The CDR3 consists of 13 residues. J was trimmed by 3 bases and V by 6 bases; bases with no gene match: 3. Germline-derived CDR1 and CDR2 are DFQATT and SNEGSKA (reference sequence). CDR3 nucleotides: TGCAGTGCCGGGACAGGGGGCTACTACGAGCAGTACTTC. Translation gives CSAGTGGYYEQYF.

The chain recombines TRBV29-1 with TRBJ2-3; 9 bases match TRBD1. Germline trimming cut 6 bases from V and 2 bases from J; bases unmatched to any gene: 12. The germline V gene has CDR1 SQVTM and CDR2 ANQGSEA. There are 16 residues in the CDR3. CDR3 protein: CSVQGQGGPSTDTQYF. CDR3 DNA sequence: TGCAGCGTCCAGGGACAGGGAGGCCCATCCACAGATACGCAGTATTTT.

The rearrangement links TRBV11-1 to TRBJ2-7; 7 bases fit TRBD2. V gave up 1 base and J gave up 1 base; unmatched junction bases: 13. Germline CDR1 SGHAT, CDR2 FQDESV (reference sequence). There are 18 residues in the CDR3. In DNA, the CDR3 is TGTGCCAGCAGCTTAGTCCCGAAAGTTGGGAGGGATTCCTACGAGCAGTACTTC. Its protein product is CASSLVPKVGRDSYEQYF.

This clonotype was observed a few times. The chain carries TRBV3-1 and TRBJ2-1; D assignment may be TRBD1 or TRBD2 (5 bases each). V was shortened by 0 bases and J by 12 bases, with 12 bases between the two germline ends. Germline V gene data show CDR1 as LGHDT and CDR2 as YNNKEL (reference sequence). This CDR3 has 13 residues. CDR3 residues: CASSQEGVFWQFF. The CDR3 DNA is TGTGCCAGCAGCCAAGAGGGGGTGTTTTGGCAGTTCTTC.

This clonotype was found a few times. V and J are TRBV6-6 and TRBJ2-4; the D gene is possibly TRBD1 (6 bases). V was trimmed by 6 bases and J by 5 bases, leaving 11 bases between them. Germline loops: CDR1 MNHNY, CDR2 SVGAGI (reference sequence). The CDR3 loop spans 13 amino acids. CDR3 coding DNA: TGTGCCAGCAGCTCCGGACAGCAAAACATTCAGTACTTC. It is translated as CASSSGQQNIQYF.

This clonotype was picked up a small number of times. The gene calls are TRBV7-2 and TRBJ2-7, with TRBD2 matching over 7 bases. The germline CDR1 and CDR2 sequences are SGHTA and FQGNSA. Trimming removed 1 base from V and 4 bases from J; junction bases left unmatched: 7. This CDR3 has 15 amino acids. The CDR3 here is CASSLVAREIYEQYF. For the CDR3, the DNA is TGTGCCAGCAGCTTAGTTGCGCGGGAGATTTACGAGCAGTACTTC.

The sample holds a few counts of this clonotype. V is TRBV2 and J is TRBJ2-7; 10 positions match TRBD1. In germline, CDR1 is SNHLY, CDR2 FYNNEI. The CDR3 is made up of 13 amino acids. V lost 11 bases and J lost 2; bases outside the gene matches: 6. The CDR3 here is CAGRTGGTYEQYF. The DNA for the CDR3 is TGTGCCGGAAGGACAGGGGGGACCTACGAGCAGTACTTC.

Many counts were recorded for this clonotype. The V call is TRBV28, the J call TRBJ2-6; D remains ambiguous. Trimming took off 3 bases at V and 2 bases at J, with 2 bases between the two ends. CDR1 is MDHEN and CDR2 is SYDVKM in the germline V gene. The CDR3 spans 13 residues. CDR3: CASSFPGANVLTF. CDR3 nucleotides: TGTGCCAGCAGTTTCCCTGGGGCCAACGTCCTGACTTTC.

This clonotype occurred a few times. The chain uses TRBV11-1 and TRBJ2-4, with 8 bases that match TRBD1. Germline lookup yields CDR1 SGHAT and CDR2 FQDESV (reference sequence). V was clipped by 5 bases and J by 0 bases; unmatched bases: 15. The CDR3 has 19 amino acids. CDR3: CASSRLVDRANRAKNIQYF. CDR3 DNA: TGTGCCAGCAGCCGTCTGGTGGACAGGGCCAATCGAGCCAAAAACATTCAGTACTTC.

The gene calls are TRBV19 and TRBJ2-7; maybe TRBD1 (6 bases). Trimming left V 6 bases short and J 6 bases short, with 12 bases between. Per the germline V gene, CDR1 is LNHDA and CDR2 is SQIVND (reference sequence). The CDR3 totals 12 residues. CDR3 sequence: CASSTGPGEQYF. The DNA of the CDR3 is TGTGCCAGTAGCACAGGGCCGGGCGAGCAGTACTTC.

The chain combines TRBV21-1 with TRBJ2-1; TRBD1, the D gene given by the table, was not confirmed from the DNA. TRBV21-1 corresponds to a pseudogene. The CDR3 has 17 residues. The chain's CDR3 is CASSPRDSGTAYNEQFF. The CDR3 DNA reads TGTGCCAGCAGCCCAAGGGATTCCGGGACAGCCTACAATGAGCAGTTCTTC.